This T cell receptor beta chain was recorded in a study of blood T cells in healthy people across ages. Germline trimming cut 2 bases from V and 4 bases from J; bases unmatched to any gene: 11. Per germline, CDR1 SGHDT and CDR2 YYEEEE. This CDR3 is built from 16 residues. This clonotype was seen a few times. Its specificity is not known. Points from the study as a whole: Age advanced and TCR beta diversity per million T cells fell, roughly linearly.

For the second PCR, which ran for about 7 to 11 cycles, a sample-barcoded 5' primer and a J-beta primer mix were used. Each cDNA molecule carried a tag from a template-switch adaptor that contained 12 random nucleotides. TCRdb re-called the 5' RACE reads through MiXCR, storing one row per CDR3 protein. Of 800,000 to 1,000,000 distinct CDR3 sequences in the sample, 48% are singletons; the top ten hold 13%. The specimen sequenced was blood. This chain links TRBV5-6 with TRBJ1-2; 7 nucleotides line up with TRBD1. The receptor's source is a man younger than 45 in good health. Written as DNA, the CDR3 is TGTGCCAGCAGCTTATACTCCGGGACAGCGCGCTATGGCTACACCTTC. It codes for CASSLYSGTARYGYTF. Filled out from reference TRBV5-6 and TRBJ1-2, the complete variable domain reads DAGVTQSPTHLIKTRGQQVTLRCSPKSGHDTVSWYQQALGQGPQFIFQYYEEEERQRGNFPDRFSGHQFPNYSSELNVNALLLGDSALYLCASSLYSGTARYGYTFGSGTRLTVV.